These 16 T cell receptor beta chains were all obtained from the same sample, sequenced in a study of T-cell memory formation after mild COVID-19 (dated by TCRdb to the early 2020s). The protocol used for the library was 5' RACE. Instrument used: Illumina NovaSeq 6000. TCRdb handled the public reads itself, with Q25 trimming in fastp and clone calling in MiXCR, and kept productive beta chains. Identical CDR3 protein sequences are pooled into one entry, listed with their most common genes and DNA. For this sample the table gives some 300,000 distinct CDR3 sequences, of which more than 20% were detected only once. Around 20% of the sample belongs to the ten largest clones. Specimen: PBMCs or a T cell subset sorted from them (not recorded which). These receptors came from a man younger than 30 who had mild COVID-19 (a few samples of this study predate the infection). The sample titles of this study are shuffled in the database, so cell type and time point are left out; the donor was told from shared clones.

The genes are TRBV4-1 and TRBJ2-7; D is unresolved. Per germline, CDR1 MGHRA and CDR2 YSYEKL. There are 13 residues in the CDR3. V was trimmed by 1 base and J by 2 bases, leaving 6 bases between them. CDR3 sequence (DNA): TGCGCCAGCAGCCAAGTACCAGCCTACGAGCAGTACGTC. Its protein is CASSQVPAYEQYV.

This chain uses TRBV6-5 with TRBJ2-7, with a possible D match to TRBD1 (6 bases). V dropped 7 bases and J dropped 6 bases, with 19 bases sitting between them. The CDR3 has 14 residues. In germline, CDR1 is MNHEY, CDR2 SVGAGI. The DNA of the CDR3 is TGTGCCAGCAATCTGGGGACACCCTGGAGCGAGCAGTACTTC. This encodes CASNLGTPWSEQYF.

This clonotype occurred a few times. The CDR3 DNA reads as TGCGCCAGCAGCCGCACCCGGGCTAGCGCGGCTGGCACAGATACGCAGTATTTT. It is translated as CASSRTRASAAGTDTQYF. V gene TRBV5-1 combines with J gene TRBJ2-3; perhaps TRBD2 as D (6 bases). This CDR3 contains 18 residues. The germline V and J ends were trimmed by 4 bases and 1 base, with 22 bases remaining between them. Germline V gene lookup returns CDR1 SGHRS and CDR2 YFSETQ.

V is TRBV4-2 and J is TRBJ2-3; D gene ambiguous. CDR3 length equals 18 residues. V lost 2 bases to trimming and J lost 6 bases, with 24 bases between them. Germline CDR1 reads LGHNA; CDR2 reads YNFKEQ. CDR3 sequence: CASSQSPTYGLKVDTQYF. For the CDR3, the DNA is TGTGCCAGCAGCCAAAGCCCCACTTATGGTCTCAAGGTCGATACGCAGTATTTT.

This clonotype was detected only a few times. This chain connects TRBV5-4 to TRBJ2-1; 10 nucleotides match TRBD2. The DNA end is more similar to TRBJ2-7, so the J call may be wrong. The germline V gene has CDR1 SGHNT and CDR2 YYREEE (reference sequence). There are 15 residues in the CDR3. The CDR3 DNA sequence: TGTGCCAGCAGCTTTGGCACTAGCGGGACCTACGAGCAGTACTTC. This sequence encodes CASSFGTSGTYEQYF.

In its sample, this clonotype was seen a few times. The chain uses TRBV4-1 and TRBJ1-5, with D hard to call. CDR1 is MGHRA, CDR2 YSYEKL, per germline. There are 16 residues in the CDR3. V gave up 0 bases and J gave up 0 bases, with 9 bases separating them. CDR3 DNA sequence: TGCGCCAGCAGCCAAGATCCAGGATATAGCAATCAGCCCCAGCATTTT. It translates to CASSQDPGYSNQPQHF.

This clonotype was found once. This chain uses TRBV5-1 with TRBJ2-1; 7 bases are a match to TRBD1. CDR3 length equals 12 residues. V shed 4 bases, J shed 7 bases, and the junction held 2 bases outside the gene matches. Germline-derived CDR1 and CDR2 are SGHRS and YFSETQ. The CDR3 region is CASSAQGNEQFF. In DNA form, the CDR3 reads TGCGCCAGCAGCGCACAGGGGAATGAGCAGTTCTTC.

The V call is TRBV4-2, the J call TRBJ2-5; D ambiguous. This CDR3 has 15 amino acids. Germline V lookup: CDR1 LGHNA, CDR2 YNFKEQ. V was pared by 0 bases and J by 5 bases, with 13 bases between. CDR3 residues: CASSQESRAWETQYF. CDR3 coding DNA: TGTGCCAGCAGCCAAGAGTCAAGGGCCTGGGAGACCCAGTACTTC.

The V call is TRBV6-2 or TRBV6-3, the J call TRBJ2-3; possible D gene TRBD1, 6 bases. Germline CDR1 and CDR2: MNHEY and SVGEGT. This CDR3 is built from 20 residues. V dropped 5 bases and J dropped 6 bases, with 33 bases sitting between them. This CDR3 reads CASSTPGLPLNRVVSDTQYF. CDR3 in DNA: TGTGCCAGCAGTACCCCCGGTCTGCCTCTCAACAGGGTGGTGTCGGATACGCAGTATTTT.

The chain couples TRBV27 to TRBJ2-3; 11 nucleotides align to TRBD1. Germline-derived CDR1 and CDR2 are MNHEY and SMNVEV (reference sequence). V was pared by 5 bases and J by 5 bases, with 6 bases of the junction left unmatched. The CDR3 contains 15 residues. The CDR3 loop is CASSVGTGGIDTQYF. The CDR3 nucleotides read TGTGCCAGCAGTGTAGGGACAGGGGGGATAGATACGCAGTATTTT.

The chain carries TRBV15 and TRBJ2-3; D not resolved. The germline V gene encodes CDR1 LNHNV and CDR2 YYDKDF (reference sequence). Trimming pared 3 bases from V and 2 bases from J, leaving 18 bases between. This CDR3 has 17 amino acids. Here the CDR3 reads CATSSKLGPSVTDTQYF. In nucleotides, the CDR3 is TGTGCCACCAGCAGCAAATTGGGCCCCTCCGTCACAGATACGCAGTATTTT.

This clonotype has just a few counts. V gene TRBV6-2 or TRBV6-3 combines with J gene TRBJ2-4; no clear D. This CDR3 region has 14 residues. Germline V gene data show CDR1 as MNHEY and CDR2 as SVGEGT. The ends were cut back, 7 bases at V and 1 base at J, with 11 bases in the middle. CDR3 in amino acids: CASTGFRAKNIQYF. The CDR3 DNA sequence: TGTGCCAGCACTGGTTTTCGGGCCAAAAACATTCAGTACTTC.

The chain carries TRBV11-2 and TRBJ2-7, with D possibly matching TRBD2 (6 bases). The germline V and J ends were trimmed by 5 bases and 2 bases, with 10 bases remaining between them. Germline assignment: CDR1 SGHAT and CDR2 FQNNGV. This CDR3 has 13 amino acids. CDR3 DNA: TGTGCCAGCAGCATCGGACTAACCTACGAGCAGTACGTC. It translates to CASSIGLTYEQYV.

The table lists this clonotype with a few counts. The rearrangement uses TRBV4-3 and TRBJ2-3; 7 bases agree with TRBD2. The ends lost 1 base at V and 6 bases at J; junction bases unmatched: 7. Germline CDR1 and CDR2: LGHNA and YSLEER. The CDR3 length is 15 residues. As DNA, the CDR3 is TGCGCCAGCAGCCAAGGGGTTCTTAGCGGGGATACGCAGTATTTT. This translates into CASSQGVLSGDTQYF.

This chain links TRBV7-3 with TRBJ2-3, with a weak D call TRBD2 (6 bases). This CDR3 is 16 amino acids long. V dropped 5 bases and J dropped 1 base, with 16 bases sitting between them. Per germline, CDR1 SGHTA and CDR2 FQGTGA. CDR3 sequence: CASSPKGGGGTDTQYF. Here the CDR3 DNA reads TGTGCCAGCAGCCCTAAGGGCGGCGGGGGCACAGATACGCAGTATTTT.

The CDR3: CASRDDGAYEQYF. The CDR3 coding sequence is TGTGCCAGCAGGGACGACGGCGCCTACGAGCAGTACTTC. J is TRBJ2-7 and V is TRBV12-3 or TRBV12-4; D ambiguous. The CDR3 consists of 13 residues. With 6 bases removed from V and 2 bases from J, the gap between germline ends came to 11 bases.